This is a list of T cell receptor beta chains from one sample in a study of T cell responses to AZD1222 COVID-19 vaccine. The assay was immunoSEQ multiplex PCR, and TCRdb's table has in-frame clones only and misses some. Counted here are approximately 110,000 clones, approximately 89% occurring once; the ten biggest clones make up about 4.6%. The specimen comprised peripheral blood, sampled 28 days after the second AZD1222 dose. The receptors were sampled from an adult who received the AZD1222 COVID-19 vaccine. The CDR3 runs from the conserved cysteine through the conserved F or W. D genes are given only for firm matches. Rows may omit the clone size; those that give it use once, few, many or a size class.

j_call d_call clone_size v_call cdr3_nt cdr3_aa
TRBJ1-2 . . TRBV23-1 TGCGCCAGCAGTCAATCCCCCGTTGGGACTGCTAACTATGGCTACACCTTC CASSQSPVGTANYGYTF
TRBJ1-5 TRBD1 . TRBV6-1 TGTGCCAGCAGTGTAGATAGGGGGACAGAGTTAAATCAGCCCCAGCATTTT CASSVDRGTELNQPQHF
TRBJ1-6 . medium-sized TRBV27 TGTGCCAGCAGTTGGAGAGACTATTCACCCCTCCACTTT CASSWRDYSPLHF
TRBJ2-1 . . TRBV21-1 TGTGCCAGCACCCTCGGGGGACTAGCGCCCGATGAGCAGTTCTTC CASTLGGLAPDEQFF
TRBJ2-2 TRBD1 . TRBV7-2 TGTGCCAGCAGCTCAGGGACAGGGGTGACGGGGGAGCTGTTTTTT CASSSGTGVTGELFF
TRBJ2-1 TRBD2 . TRBV14 TGTGCCAGCAGCCAACTTGGGACTAGCGGCAATGAGCAGTTCTTC CASSQLGTSGNEQFF
TRBJ1-3 . . TRBV18 TGTGCCAGCTCACCTTCCTTGGACAGCTCTGGAAACACCATATATTTT CASSPSLDSSGNTIYF
TRBJ1-5 . . TRBV20-1 TGCAGTGCCCTGCGGTCGACGGCCCAGCATTTT CSALRSTAQHF
TRBJ2-7 . . TRBV6-5 TGTGCCAGCAGTTTCCACTACAGGGATGGTTCCTACGAGCAGTACTTC CASSFHYRDGSYEQYF
TRBJ1-4 TRBD1 . TRBV25-1 TGTGCCAGCAGTGCGATCGACAGGGGCTTGAATGAAAAACTGTTTTTT CASSAIDRGLNEKLFF
TRBJ2-1 TRBD2 . TRBV6-6 TGTGCCAGCAGTATCCGGGCGGGAGGGCCGCGCAATGAGCAGTTCTTC CASSIRAGGPRNEQFF
TRBJ1-4 . . TRBV15 TGTGCCACCAGCAGAGTCGGGGCCTCCGAAAAACTGTTTTTT CATSRVGASEKLFF